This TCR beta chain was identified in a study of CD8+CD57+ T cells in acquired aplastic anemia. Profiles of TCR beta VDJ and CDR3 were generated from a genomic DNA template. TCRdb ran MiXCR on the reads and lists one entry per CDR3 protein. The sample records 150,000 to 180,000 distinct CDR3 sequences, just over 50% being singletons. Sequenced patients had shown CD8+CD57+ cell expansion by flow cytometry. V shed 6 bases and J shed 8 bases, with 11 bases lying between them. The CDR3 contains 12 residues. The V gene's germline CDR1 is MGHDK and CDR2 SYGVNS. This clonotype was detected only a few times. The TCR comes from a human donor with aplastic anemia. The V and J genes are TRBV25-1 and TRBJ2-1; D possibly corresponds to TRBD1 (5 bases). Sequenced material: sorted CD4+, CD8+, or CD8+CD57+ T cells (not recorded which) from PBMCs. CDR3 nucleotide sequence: TGTGCCAGCAGAGCCCCAGGGTATGAGCAGTTCTTC. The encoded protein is CASRAPGYEQFF.